A single sample is the source of the 27 T cell receptor beta chains below, sequenced in a study of control samples from healthy donors and cancer patients. Clones were read by immunoSEQ multiplex PCR, and TCRdb kept only the in-frame ones, dropping some. The sample contains about 85,000 clones, about 89% of which appear only once. Sample: blood. These receptors all come from an older woman in good health.

This clone was recorded a few times. This chain connects TRBV29-1 to TRBJ1-2, with D perhaps TRBD1 (6 bases). CDR3 length: 16 amino acids. Germline V lookup: CDR1 SQVTM, CDR2 ANQGSEA. Trimming left V 5 bases short and J 1 base short, with 20 bases between. The CDR3 nucleotides are TGCAGCGTTTTTCAGGGGCCGCTCACAAATAACTATGGCTACACCTTC. Its translation is CSVFQGPLTNNYGYTF.

This clone was detected once. J is TRBJ2-3 and V is TRBV4-1; the match to TRBD2 covers 12 bases. J gave up 4 bases and V 4 bases, and 3 bases lay outside the gene matches. CDR1 is MGHRA, CDR2 YSYEKL, per germline. The CDR3 spans 15 residues. CDR3: CASSPSGGAADTQYF. CDR3 nucleotides: TGCGCCAGCAGCCCTAGCGGGGGGGCTGCAGATACGCAGTATTTT.

This sequence joins TRBV7-2 and TRBJ1-2; 10 bases fit TRBD1. CDR1 is SGHTA and CDR2 is FQGNSA in the germline V gene. This CDR3 region has 16 residues. The V and J ends lost 1 base and 4 bases, in that order; junction bases with no gene match: 6. DNA for the CDR3: TGTGCCAGCAGCTTAGGCTGGACAGGGGGTAGCTATGGCTACACCTTC. It specifies CASSLGWTGGSYGYTF.

The rearrangement uses TRBV7-6 and TRBJ1-1; D remains ambiguous. CDR1 is SGHVS, CDR2 FNYEAQ, per germline. The CDR3 runs 18 residues. With 5 bases removed from V and 2 bases from J, the gap between germline ends came to 24 bases. The CDR3 nucleotides are TGTGCCAGCAGCACAATAGCAAAACTGAGCGTCCTTAACACTGAAGCTTTCTTT. Translated: CASSTIAKLSVLNTEAFF.

This rearrangement joins TRBV11-2 to TRBJ1-3; 7 nucleotides align to TRBD1. Germline V gene sequence: CDR1 SGHAT, CDR2 FQNNGV. The CDR3 spans 16 residues. The trim removed 4 bases at V and 0 bases at J, leaving 6 bases unmatched. The CDR3 reads CASSSLGQPSGNTIYF. The DNA for the CDR3 is TGTGCCAGCAGCTCCTTGGGACAGCCCTCTGGAAACACCATATATTTT.

CDR3 DNA sequence: TGTGCCAGCAGCCAGGACGTAATCCGGGACAACTCCTACGAGCAGTACTTC. It codes for CASSQDVIRDNSYEQYF. V usage is TRBV4-2 and J usage is TRBJ2-7; possible D gene TRBD1, 6 bases. V shed 3 bases and J shed 0 bases, with 18 bases lying between them. The CDR3 is 17 amino acids. Germline CDR1 LGHNA, CDR2 YNFKEQ.

The chain is built from TRBV11-3 and TRBJ1-6; the D is unclear. CDR3 length: 13 residues. Germline CDR1 and CDR2: SGHNT and YENEEA. V gave up 0 bases and J gave up 10 bases, with 7 bases separating them. CDR3 residues: CASSLDRKSPLHF. CDR3 nucleotide sequence: TGTGCCAGCAGCTTAGATCGGAAATCACCCCTCCACTTT. The full variable domain, rest sourced from reference TRBV11-3 and TRBJ1-6, is EAGVVQSPRYKIIEKKQPVAFWCNPISGHNTLYWYLQNLGQGPELLIRYENEEAVDDSQLPKDRFSAERLKGVDSTLKIQPAELGDSAVYLCASSLDRKSPLHFGNGTRLTVT.

The gene calls are TRBV11-2 and TRBJ1-2; D is perhaps TRBD1 (6 bases). This CDR3 is built from 16 residues. Germline-derived CDR1 and CDR2 are SGHAT and FQNNGV. V lost 0 bases and J 1 base, leaving 12 bases between the germline ends. The CDR3 reads CASSLDPGHRNYGYTF. The CDR3 DNA reads as TGTGCCAGCAGCTTAGATCCGGGACACCGTAACTATGGCTACACCTTC.

The chain links TRBV4-3 to TRBJ1-5; D gene uncertain. The CDR3 has 13 amino acids. Germline CDR1 LGHNA, CDR2 YSLEER. With 0 bases removed from V and 9 bases from J, the gap between germline ends came to 9 bases. The CDR3 DNA is TGCGCCAGCAGCCAAGAGGTCCCAGGGCCCCAGCATTTT. Translated: CASSQEVPGPQHF.

The chain employs TRBV2 and TRBJ1-5; possibly TRBD1 for D (5 bases). Germline V gene sequence: CDR1 SNHLY, CDR2 FYNNEI. Trimming removed 4 bases at V and 2 bases at J, with 15 bases between. CDR3 length: 16 amino acids. CDR3 loop: CASSGGLRTGNQPQHF. DNA for the CDR3: TGTGCCAGCAGTGGGGGACTTCGAACGGGCAATCAGCCCCAGCATTTT.

DNA for the CDR3: TGTGCCAGCAGCCCCAAAACGGACAGGGGGAGAAACACCATATATTTT. It encodes CASSPKTDRGRNTIYF. The chain employs TRBV3-1 (or the pseudogene TRBV3-2) and TRBJ1-3; 10 bases match TRBD1. The germline V gene has CDR1 LGHDT and CDR2 YNNKEL (reference sequence). This CDR3 region has 16 residues. The ends lost 4 bases at V and 5 bases at J; junction bases unmatched: 8.

Written as DNA, the CDR3 is TGTGCCAGCACCGCTGGGAGTGGCTACACCTTC. Translated: CASTAGSGYTF. This sequence joins TRBV6-5 and TRBJ1-2; D gene unclear. In germline, CDR1 is MNHEY, CDR2 SVGAGI. There are 11 residues in the CDR3. V shed 7 bases and J shed 7 bases, with 10 bases lying between them.

This chain uses TRBV7-8 with TRBJ1-1; no clear D gene. From germline, CDR1 is SGHVS and CDR2 FQNEAQ. This CDR3 has 17 residues. V was shortened by 4 bases and J by 0 bases, with 18 bases between the two germline ends. The CDR3 coding sequence is TGTGCCAGCAGCTATCCCGGGCGGGTGTCACTGAACACTGAAGCTTTCTTT. The encoded protein is CASSYPGRVSLNTEAFF.

The V and J genes are TRBV6-5 and TRBJ1-2; D is uncertain. Deletions cut 6 bases from V and 13 bases from J, with 21 bases between. The CDR3 spans 13 residues. In germline, CDR1 is MNHEY, CDR2 SVGAGI. The CDR3 coding sequence is TGTGCCAGCAGAGCGTCCCAGGTGGGCGGATGCACCTTC. This sequence encodes CASRASQVGGCTF.

Only one count was recorded for this clone. The J gene is TRBJ1-1, the V gene TRBV6-5, with D possibly being TRBD1 (6 bases). Germline CDR1 MNHEY, CDR2 SVGAGI. The CDR3 has 13 amino acids. V lost 6 bases to trimming and J lost 3 bases, with 11 bases between them. This chain's CDR3 is CASSPGQYTEAFF. The DNA for the CDR3 is TGTGCCAGCAGCCCGGGACAATACACTGAAGCTTTCTTT.

The gene calls are TRBV5-1 and TRBJ2-7; the D is unclear. V lost 2 bases and J 0 bases, leaving 12 bases between the germline ends. CDR1 and CDR2 from the germline V gene are SGHRS and YFSETQ. CDR3 length: 15 residues. The CDR3 DNA sequence: TGCGCCAGCAGCTTAGGAGACCGAACCTCCTACGAGCAGTACTTC. Translating gives CASSLGDRTSYEQYF.

The CDR3 spells CASSRDANTEAFF. DNA of the CDR3: TGTGCCAGCAGTCGGGACGCGAACACTGAAGCTTTCTTT. The rearrangement uses TRBV2 and TRBJ1-1; D possibly corresponds to TRBD1 (5 bases). Trimming pared 5 bases from V and 1 base from J, leaving 8 bases between. Per germline, CDR1 SNHLY and CDR2 FYNNEI. This CDR3 spans 13 amino acids.

The rearrangement links TRBV15 to TRBJ1-2; the D gene is possibly TRBD1 (6 bases). CDR3 length: 12 residues. Trimming stripped 6 bases from V and 2 bases from J, with 7 bases between. Germline CDR1 and CDR2: LNHNV and YYDKDF (reference sequence). The CDR3 protein is CATRGQNYGYTF. DNA for the CDR3: TGTGCCACCAGAGGACAGAACTATGGCTACACCTTC.

This chain links TRBV20-1 with TRBJ2-1, with 9 bases matching TRBD2. Germline V lookup: CDR1 DFQATT, CDR2 SNEGSKA (reference sequence). The CDR3 has 16 residues. Losses at the gene ends were 3 bases for V and 0 bases for J; bases not matched to a gene: 6. CDR3 sequence reads: CSASSGRMSSYNEQFF. As DNA, the CDR3 is TGCAGTGCTAGTAGCGGGAGAATGAGCTCCTACAATGAGCAGTTCTTC.

The table lists this clone with a count of one. The chain carries TRBV15 and TRBJ1-1; D not resolved. Germline V CDR1 and CDR2: LNHNV, YYDKDF (reference sequence). CDR3 size: 14 residues. Trimming removed 0 bases at V and 7 bases at J, with 12 bases between. The CDR3, as DNA: TGTGCCACCAGCAGAGATCTCAACCGGGGTGAAGCTTTCTTT. Amino acids: CATSRDLNRGEAFF. The full variable domain, its missing parts supplied by reference TRBV15 and TRBJ1-1, is DAMVIQNPRYQVTQFGKPVTLSCSQTLNHNVMYWYQQKSSQAPKLLFHYYDKDFNNEADTPDNFQSRRPNTSFCFLDIRSPGLGDTAMYLCATSRDLNRGEAFFGQGTRLTVV.

V usage is TRBV15 and J usage is TRBJ1-1, with D possibly TRBD1 on 6 matching bases. Germline V gene lookup returns CDR1 LNHNV and CDR2 YYDKDF (reference sequence). Trimming cost V 1 base and J 5 bases, with 14 bases left between them. This CDR3 spans 15 amino acids. The CDR3 here is CATSRVGGLGTEAFF. As DNA, the CDR3 is TGTGCCACCAGCAGAGTCGGGGGGCTGGGGACTGAAGCTTTCTTT.

There are a few counts of this clone. V gene TRBV2 combines with J gene TRBJ2-7; D gene ambiguous. The V gene lost 8 bases and the J gene lost 0 bases, with 5 bases spanning the gap. Germline lookup yields CDR1 SNHLY and CDR2 FYNNEI. CDR3 size: 11 residues. In nucleotides, the CDR3 is TGTGCCAGCTTGGTCTCCTACGAGCAGTACTTC. It specifies CASLVSYEQYF.

The gene calls are TRBV4-3 and TRBJ1-4, with D perhaps TRBD1 (5 bases). The CDR3 spans 19 residues. The ends were cut back, 0 bases at V and 0 bases at J, with 17 bases in the middle. Germline lookup yields CDR1 LGHNA and CDR2 YSLEER. The CDR3 spells CASSQDGHRSYATNEKLFF. The CDR3 coding sequence is TGCGCCAGCAGCCAAGATGGACACCGCAGCTATGCAACTAATGAAAAACTGTTTTTT.

The chain recombines TRBV18 with TRBJ2-3, with D maybe TRBD1 (6 bases). Trimming removed 1 base at V and 4 bases at J, with 9 bases between. Germline assignment: CDR1 KGHSH and CDR2 LQKENI. This CDR3 region has 14 residues. CDR3 nucleotide sequence: TGTGCCAGCTCACCACGAACAGGGTCAGATACGCAGTATTTT. It specifies CASSPRTGSDTQYF.

The V call is TRBV30, the J call TRBJ2-1; unclear D gene. CDR1 and CDR2 (germline): GTSNPN, SVGIG (reference sequence). The CDR3 consists of 11 residues. V lost 3 bases, J lost 10 bases, and 10 bases lay in between. In nucleotides, the CDR3 is TGTGCCTGGAGCCAGACGGACGAGCAGTTCTTC. Its protein product is CAWSQTDEQFF.

Sample share makes this clone medium-sized. The chain joins TRBV6-6 to TRBJ1-4; D unresolved. The germline V gene encodes CDR1 MNHNY and CDR2 SVGAGI (reference sequence). V lost 4 bases, J lost 8 bases, and 17 bases lay in between. This CDR3 is built from 15 residues. The CDR3 region is CASSSPRGREEKLFF. DNA of the CDR3: TGTGCCAGCAGTTCTCCCCGCGGCCGCGAGGAAAAACTGTTTTTT.

This chain connects TRBV7-3 to TRBJ2-6; 7 bases fit TRBD1. The germline V gene encodes CDR1 SGHTA and CDR2 FQGTGA. With V trimmed by 2 bases and J by 2 bases, 3 bases remained unmatched. This CDR3 is built from 16 residues. The CDR3, as DNA: TGTGCCAGCAGCTTACGACAGGGTCCTGGGGCCAACGTCCTGACTTTC. It translates to CASSLRQGPGANVLTF.